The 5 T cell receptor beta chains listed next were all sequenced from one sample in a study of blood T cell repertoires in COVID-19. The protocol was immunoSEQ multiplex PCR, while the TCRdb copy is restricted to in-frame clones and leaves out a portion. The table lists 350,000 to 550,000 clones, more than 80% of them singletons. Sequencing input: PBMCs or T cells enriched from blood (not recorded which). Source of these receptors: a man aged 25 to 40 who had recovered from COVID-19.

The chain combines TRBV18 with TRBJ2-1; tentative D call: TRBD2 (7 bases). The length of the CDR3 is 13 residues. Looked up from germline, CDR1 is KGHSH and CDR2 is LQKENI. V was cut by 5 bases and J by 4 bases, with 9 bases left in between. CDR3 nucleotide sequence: TGTGCCAGCTCAGAGGGGGGGTACAATGAGCAGTTCTTC. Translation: CASSEGGYNEQFF.

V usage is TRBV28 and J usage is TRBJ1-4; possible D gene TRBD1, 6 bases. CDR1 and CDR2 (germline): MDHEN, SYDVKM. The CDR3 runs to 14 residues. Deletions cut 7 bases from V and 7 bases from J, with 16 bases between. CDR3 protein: CASKEGGTGEKLFF. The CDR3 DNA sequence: TGTGCCAGCAAGGAAGGGGGAACGGGTGAAAAACTGTTTTTT.

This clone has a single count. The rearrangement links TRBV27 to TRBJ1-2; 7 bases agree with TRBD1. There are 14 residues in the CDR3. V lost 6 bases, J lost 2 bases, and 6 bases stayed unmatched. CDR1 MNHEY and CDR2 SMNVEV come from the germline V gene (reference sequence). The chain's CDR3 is CASRPTGANYGYTF. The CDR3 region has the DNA TGTGCCAGCAGGCCAACAGGGGCCAACTATGGCTACACCTTC.

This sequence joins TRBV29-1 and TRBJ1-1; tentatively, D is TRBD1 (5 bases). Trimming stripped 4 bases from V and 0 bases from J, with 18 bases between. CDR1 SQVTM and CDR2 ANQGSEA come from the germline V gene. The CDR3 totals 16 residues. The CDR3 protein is CSVAWTRKKMNTEAFF. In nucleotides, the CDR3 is TGCAGCGTTGCCTGGACACGGAAGAAAATGAACACTGAAGCTTTCTTT.

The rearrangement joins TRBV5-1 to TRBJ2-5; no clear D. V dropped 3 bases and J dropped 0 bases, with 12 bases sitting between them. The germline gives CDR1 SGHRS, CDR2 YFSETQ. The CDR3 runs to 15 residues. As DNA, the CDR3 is TGCGCCAGCAGCTCGGGTACTGGGTACCAAGAGACCCAGTACTTC. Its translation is CASSSGTGYQETQYF.